This T cell receptor beta chain was obtained from a study of blood T cell repertoires in COVID-19. About the research overall: COVID-19 samples from acute and convalescent phases originated in the United States, Italy and Spain.

This clone was seen a handful of times. The CDR3 spans 12 residues. In germline, CDR1 is GTSNPN, CDR2 SVGIG (reference sequence). The ends were cut back, 8 bases at V and 0 bases at J, with 10 bases in the middle. Clones were read by immunoSEQ multiplex PCR, and TCRdb kept only the in-frame ones, dropping some. The sample holds more than 200,000 clones, 88% seen once. The genes are TRBV30 and TRBJ1-2; D unresolved. The sequenced sample was peripheral blood. This receptor was taken from a human donor in a cohort sampled during active COVID-19. The CDR3 spells CALGRTNYGYTF. In nucleotides, the CDR3 is TGTGCCCTGGGCAGGACTAACTATGGCTACACCTTC.